These 9 T cell receptor beta chains were all obtained from the same sample, sequenced in a study of cytomegalovirus exposure and HLA in healthy donors (dated by TCRdb to between 2016 and 2019). The library was built by means of the immunoSEQ multiplex PCR assay. TCRdb re-hosts the immuneACCESS table, in-frame sequences only. Its copies lack some clones; in the studies checked, an unresolved V gene accounts for under half of them, and the cause for the rest is not known. The sample has about 200,000 clones on record, 80% to 90% of them singletons. Of the sample, 1.2% is held by the ten largest clones. The material sequenced was PBMCs. All receptors derive from a woman between 25 and 40 years old in good health and CMV-seronegative.

The chain joins TRBV5-1 to TRBJ2-1; tentatively, D is TRBD2 (5 bases). The CDR3 contains 15 residues. V was pared by 4 bases and J by 3 bases, with 14 bases between. Germline V gene data show CDR1 as SGHRS and CDR2 as YFSETQ. CDR3 DNA: TGCGCCAGCAGCCGAATGGGGAGCGACTACAATGAGCAGTTCTTC. Protein: CASSRMGSDYNEQFF.

This rearrangement joins TRBV9 to TRBJ2-2; D remains ambiguous. This CDR3 has 15 residues. Per the germline V gene, CDR1 is SGDLS and CDR2 is YYNGEE. V lost 2 bases and J 4 bases, leaving 12 bases between the germline ends. The CDR3 is CASSVVADFTGELFF. The CDR3, as DNA: TGTGCCAGCAGCGTCGTCGCGGATTTCACCGGGGAGCTGTTTTTT.

J is TRBJ2-7 and V is TRBV29-1; 12 positions match TRBD2. The CDR3 loop spans 16 amino acids. Germline V lookup: CDR1 SQVTM, CDR2 ANQGSEA. V gave up 7 bases and J gave up 4 bases; unmatched junction bases: 14. CDR3 bases: TGCAGCGGGGGACTAGCGGGTTTATATAGGGCATACGAGCAGTACTTC. Its translation is CSGGLAGLYRAYEQYF.

The chain recombines TRBV5-1 with TRBJ2-3; TRBD2 aligns across 8 bases. The germline V gene encodes CDR1 SGHRS and CDR2 YFSETQ. V shed 2 bases, J shed 4 bases, and the junction held 6 bases outside the gene matches. The CDR3 spans 15 residues. In DNA form, the CDR3 reads TGCGCCAGCAGCTTACCAGCGGGAGAGGCAGATACGCAGTATTTT. Encoded protein: CASSLPAGEADTQYF. Using reference TRBV5-1 and TRBJ2-3 for the parts outside the CDR3, the full variable domain is KAGVTQTPRYLIKTRGQQVTLSCSPISGHRSVSWYQQTPGQGLQFLFEYFSETQRNKGNFPGRFSGRQFSNSRSEMNVSTLELGDSALYLCASSLPAGEADTQYFGPGTRLTVL.

This chain links TRBV27 with TRBJ2-7, with D possibly TRBD1 on 6 matching bases. CDR1 and CDR2 (germline): MNHEY, SMNVEV (reference sequence). The V end was cut by 10 bases, the J end by 3 bases, with 16 bases between. CDR3 length: 13 amino acids. The CDR3 reads CATSGAPYYEQYF. CDR3 nucleotide sequence: TGTGCCACCTCAGGGGCGCCATACTACGAGCAGTACTTC.

The V and J genes are TRBV28 and TRBJ2-3; TRBD2 matches at 8 bases. The length of the CDR3 is 17 residues. Germline V gene sequence: CDR1 MDHEN, CDR2 SYDVKM. The junction had 10 bases not matched to a gene; V was cut back by 3 bases and J by 2 bases. The CDR3 loop reads CASSFGGGPGYTDTQYF. The CDR3 DNA is TGTGCCAGCAGTTTCGGGGGGGGGCCAGGTTACACAGATACGCAGTATTTT.

The V gene is TRBV6-1, the J gene TRBJ2-7; 7 bases line up with TRBD1. V lost 4 bases and J lost 6; bases outside the gene matches: 6. This CDR3 is built from 13 residues. The germline CDR1 and CDR2 sequences are MNHNS and SASEGT. This CDR3 is CASSADRVGEQYF. CDR3 coding DNA: TGTGCCAGCAGTGCAGACAGGGTCGGCGAGCAGTACTTC.

The genes are TRBV2 and TRBJ1-4, with 10 positions matching TRBD1. Germline CDR1 SNHLY, CDR2 FYNNEI. The CDR3 covers 15 residues. The J segment lost 1 base and the V segment lost 7 bases, leaving 3 bases of the junction unmatched. This chain's CDR3 is CASTRDRGTNEKLFF. The CDR3 DNA reads as TGTGCCAGCACCCGGGACAGGGGAACTAATGAAAAACTGTTTTTT. Looking up the rest from reference TRBV2 and TRBJ1-4 gives the full variable domain: EPEVTQTPSHQVTQMGQEVILRCVPISNHLYFYWYRQILGQKVEFLVSFYNNEISEKSEIFDDQFSVERPDGSNFTLKIRSTKLEDSAMYFCASTRDRGTNEKLFFGSGTQLSVL.

The gene calls are TRBV29-1 and TRBJ2-3; 9 bases fit TRBD1. Germline V gene lookup returns CDR1 SQVTM and CDR2 ANQGSEA. V was pared by 7 bases and J by 4 bases, with 3 bases of the junction left unmatched. The CDR3 spans 12 residues. The CDR3 DNA is TGCAGCGCTGGGACAGGGTCAGATACGCAGTATTTT. It translates to CSAGTGSDTQYF.